The subject of this entry is one TCR beta chain. Clones were read by immunoSEQ multiplex PCR, and TCRdb kept only the in-frame ones, dropping some. The top ten clones hold over 1.2% of a sample with some 43,000 clones, about 90% of them seen once. This entry is derived from a study of T cell changes during pregnancy in multiple sclerosis. CDR3 length equals 19 residues. CDR1 and CDR2 from the germline V gene are LGHNA and YNFKEQ. V was pared by 0 bases and J by 0 bases, with 19 bases between. The genes are TRBV4-2 and TRBJ2-3, with a possible D match to TRBD1 (5 bases). The source is a female donor in good health, enrolled as a control in a pregnancy study. Sample: peripheral blood, taken in the first trimester of pregnancy. The CDR3 DNA reads TGTGCCAGCAGCCAAGATCTTTGGGGCTCATGGTCTAGCACAGATACGCAGTATTTT. Its translation is CASSQDLWGSWSSTDTQYF.